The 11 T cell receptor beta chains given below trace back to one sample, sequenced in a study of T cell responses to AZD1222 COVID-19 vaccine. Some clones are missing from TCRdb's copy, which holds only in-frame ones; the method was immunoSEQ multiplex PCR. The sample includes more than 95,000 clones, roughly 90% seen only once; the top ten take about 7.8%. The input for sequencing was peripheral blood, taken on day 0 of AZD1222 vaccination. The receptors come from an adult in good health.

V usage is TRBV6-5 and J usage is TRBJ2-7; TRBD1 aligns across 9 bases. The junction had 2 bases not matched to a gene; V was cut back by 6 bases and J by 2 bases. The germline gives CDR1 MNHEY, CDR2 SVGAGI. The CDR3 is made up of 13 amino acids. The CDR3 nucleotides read TGTGCCAGCAGCCGGGACAGGGCCTACGAGCAGTACTTC. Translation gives CASSRDRAYEQYF.

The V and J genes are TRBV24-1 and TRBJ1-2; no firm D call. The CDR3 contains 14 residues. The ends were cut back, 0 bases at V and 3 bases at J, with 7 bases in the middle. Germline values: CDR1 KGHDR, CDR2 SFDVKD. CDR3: CATSDLDNYYGYTF. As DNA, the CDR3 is TGTGCCACCAGTGATTTGGACAACTACTATGGCTACACCTTC.

CDR3 nucleotides: TGTGCCAGCAGTTATGCCGGGACAGGCTCTGGAAACACCATATATTTT. This encodes CASSYAGTGSGNTIYF. V and J are TRBV6-5 and TRBJ1-3; TRBD1 aligns across 8 bases. The length of the CDR3 is 16 residues. J gave up 0 bases and V 3 bases, and 4 bases lay outside the gene matches. Per the germline V gene, CDR1 is MNHEY and CDR2 is SVGAGI.

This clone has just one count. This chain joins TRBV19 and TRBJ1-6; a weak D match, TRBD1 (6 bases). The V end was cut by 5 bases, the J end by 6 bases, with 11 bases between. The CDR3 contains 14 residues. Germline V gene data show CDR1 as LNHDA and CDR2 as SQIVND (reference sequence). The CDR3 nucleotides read TGTGCCAGTAGTGTCAGGGGAGTTAATTCACCCCTCCACTTT. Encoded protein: CASSVRGVNSPLHF.

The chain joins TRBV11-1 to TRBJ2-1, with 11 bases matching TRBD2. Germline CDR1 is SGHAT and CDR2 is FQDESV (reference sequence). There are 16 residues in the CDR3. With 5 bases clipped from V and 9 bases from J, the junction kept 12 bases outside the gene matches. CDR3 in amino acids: CASSPRLAGPVREQFF. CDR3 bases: TGTGCCAGCAGCCCCCGACTAGCGGGGCCGGTCCGTGAGCAGTTCTTC.

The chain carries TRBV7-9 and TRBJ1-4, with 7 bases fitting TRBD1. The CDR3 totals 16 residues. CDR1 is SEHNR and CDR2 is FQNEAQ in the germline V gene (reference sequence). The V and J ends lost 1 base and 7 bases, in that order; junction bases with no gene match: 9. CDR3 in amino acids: CASSLGTGQYGEKLFF. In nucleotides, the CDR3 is TGTGCCAGCAGCTTAGGAACGGGACAGTACGGTGAAAAACTGTTTTTT.

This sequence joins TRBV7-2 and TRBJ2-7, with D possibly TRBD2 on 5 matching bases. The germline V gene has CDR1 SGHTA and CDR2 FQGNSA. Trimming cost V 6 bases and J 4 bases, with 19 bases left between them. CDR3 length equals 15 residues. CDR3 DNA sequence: TGTGCCAGCAGTCGCTATTCGGGGAGTCTGTACGAGCAGTACTTC. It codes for CASSRYSGSLYEQYF. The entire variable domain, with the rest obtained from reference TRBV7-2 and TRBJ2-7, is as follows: GAGVSQSPSNKVTEKGKDVELRCDPISGHTALYWYRQSLGQGLEFLIYFQGNSAPDKSGLPSDRFSAERTGGSVSTLTIQRTQQEDSAVYLCASSRYSGSLYEQYFGPGTRLTVT.

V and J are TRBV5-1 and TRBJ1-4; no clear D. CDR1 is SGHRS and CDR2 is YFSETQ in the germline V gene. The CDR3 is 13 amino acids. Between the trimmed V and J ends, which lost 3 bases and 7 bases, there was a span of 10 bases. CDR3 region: CASSSPTGEKLFF. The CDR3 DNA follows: TGCGCCAGCAGCTCCCCGACGGGTGAAAAACTGTTTTTT.

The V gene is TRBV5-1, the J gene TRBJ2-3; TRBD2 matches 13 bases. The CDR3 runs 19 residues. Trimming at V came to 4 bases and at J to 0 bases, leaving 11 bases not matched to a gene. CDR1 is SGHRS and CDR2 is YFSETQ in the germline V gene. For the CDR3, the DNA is TGCGCCAGCAGCCACTCGAGACTAGCGGGGGGCGTTAGCACAGATACGCAGTATTTT. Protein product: CASSHSRLAGGVSTDTQYF.

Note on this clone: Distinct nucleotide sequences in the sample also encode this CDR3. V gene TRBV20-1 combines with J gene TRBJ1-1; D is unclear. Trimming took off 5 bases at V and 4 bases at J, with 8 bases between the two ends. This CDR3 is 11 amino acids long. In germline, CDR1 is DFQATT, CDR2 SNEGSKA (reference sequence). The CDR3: CSASRATEAFF. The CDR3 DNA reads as TGCAGTGCTTCGCGGGCCACTGAAGCTTTCTTT.

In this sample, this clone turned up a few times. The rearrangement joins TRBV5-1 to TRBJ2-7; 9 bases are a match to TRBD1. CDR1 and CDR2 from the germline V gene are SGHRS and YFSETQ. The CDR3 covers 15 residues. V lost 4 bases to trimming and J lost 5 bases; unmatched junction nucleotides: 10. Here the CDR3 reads CASSLSSRTGDEQYF. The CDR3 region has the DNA TGCGCCAGCAGCCTAAGTTCGCGGACAGGGGACGAGCAGTACTTC. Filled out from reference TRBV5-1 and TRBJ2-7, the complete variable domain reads KAGVTQTPRYLIKTRGQQVTLSCSPISGHRSVSWYQQTPGQGLQFLFEYFSETQRNKGNFPGRFSGRQFSNSRSEMNVSTLELGDSALYLCASSLSSRTGDEQYFGPGTRLTVT.